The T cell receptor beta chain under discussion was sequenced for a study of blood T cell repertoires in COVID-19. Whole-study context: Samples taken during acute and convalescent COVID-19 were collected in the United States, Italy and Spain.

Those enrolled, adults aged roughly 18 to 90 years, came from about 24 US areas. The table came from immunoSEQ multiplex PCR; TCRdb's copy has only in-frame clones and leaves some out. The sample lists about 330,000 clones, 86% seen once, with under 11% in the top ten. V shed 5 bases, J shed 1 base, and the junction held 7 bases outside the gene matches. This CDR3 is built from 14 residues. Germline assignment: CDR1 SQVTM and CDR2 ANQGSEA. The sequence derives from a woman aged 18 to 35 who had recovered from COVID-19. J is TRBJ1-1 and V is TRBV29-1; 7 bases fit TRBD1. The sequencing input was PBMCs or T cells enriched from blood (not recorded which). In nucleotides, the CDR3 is TGCAGCGTTTGCGAAGGGACAGCGAACACTGAAGCTTTCTTT. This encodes CSVCEGTANTEAFF.